A selection of T cell receptor beta chains follows, all from one sample in a study of cytotoxic CD8 clonotypes in ibrutinib-treated CLL. Repertoires were generated with immunoSEQ multiplex PCR, while TCRdb's copy carries only in-frame clones and drops some. The repertoire includes over 75,000 clones, around 73% of them detected once, and approximately 30% sits in the top ten. The material sequenced was PBMCs, taken after 12 months of ibrutinib treatment. The receptor set was obtained from a human donor with chronic lymphocytic leukemia. CDR3s include the opening cysteine and the closing phenylalanine or tryptophan. D genes are given only for firm matches. Clone size is not always given. Where it is, it says once, few, many or a class for expanded clones.

v_call	d_call	cdr3_length	clone_size	j_call	cdr3_nt	cdr3_aa
TRBV25-1	.	12	.	TRBJ1-1	TGTGCCAGCAGTGCCGAGAACACTGAAGCTTTCTTT	CASSAENTEAFF
TRBV11-2	.	17	.	TRBJ2-7	TGTGCCAGCAGCTCTCACATGACTCTCGCCCTCTCCTACGAGCAGTACTTC	CASSSHMTLALSYEQYF
TRBV15	.	13	.	TRBJ2-4	TGTGCCACCAGCACTAGGGCCAAAAACATTCAGTACTTC	CATSTRAKNIQYF
TRBV19	.	15	.	TRBJ1-3	TGTGCCAGTAGCCATCGACAGAGCTCTGGAAACACCATATATTTT	CASSHRQSSGNTIYF
TRBV7-3	.	13	.	TRBJ2-2	TGTGCCAGCAGTCGGGAAGAAGCCGGGGAGCTGTTTTTT	CASSREEAGELFF
TRBV6-5	TRBD1	14	few	TRBJ2-2	TGTGCCAGCAGCAGGACAGGGACCGCCGGGGAGCTGTTTTTT	CASSRTGTAGELFF
TRBV9	.	13	.	TRBJ2-5	TGTGCCAGCAGCTCCAGGGAACCCGAGACCCAGTACTTC	CASSSREPETQYF
TRBV2	.	12	.	TRBJ2-7	TGTGCCAGCAGTGTCGGGGGTTACGAGCAGTACTTC	CASSVGGYEQYF
TRBV6-5	.	14	.	TRBJ1-2	TGTGCCAGCAGTTACTCCTATCAGGGAGTCGGCTACACCTTC	CASSYSYQGVGYTF
TRBV14	.	17	.	TRBJ2-3	TGTGCCAGCAGGGCTACAGCGGGACAAGGACCCACAGATACGCAGTATTTT	CASRATAGQGPTDTQYF
TRBV2	TRBD2	16	.	TRBJ2-5	TGTGCCAGCAGTGAGCAGGCTAGCGGGTACCAAGAGACCCAGTACTTC	CASSEQASGYQETQYF
TRBV6-6	TRBD1	15	many	TRBJ2-2	TGTGCCAGCAGTGGCGGGACAGGGGACACCGGGGAGCTGTTTTTT	CASSGGTGDTGELFF
TRBV6-1	.	14	.	TRBJ1-5	TGTGCCAGCAGTGCCGGGGGAGGCAATCAGCCCCAGCATTTT	CASSAGGGNQPQHF
TRBV5-1	TRBD1	14	.	TRBJ1-2	TGCGCCAGCAGCTTTGGGACAGGGGGTCTTGGCTACACCTTC	CASSFGTGGLGYTF
TRBV30	.	15	.	TRBJ1-2	TGTGCCTGGGGCGCTTGGGAGGGGCGCGAAGGCGGCTACACCTTC	CAWGAWEGREGGYTF
TRBV5-1	TRBD1	14	.	TRBJ1-1	TGCGCCAGCAGCTCGCAGGGGGGGAACACTGAAGCTTTCTTT	CASSSQGGNTEAFF
TRBV20-1	.	11	.	TRBJ1-2	TGCAGTGCTAGGGGGGATAGGCTCTACACCTTC	CSARGDRLYTF
TRBV7-9	.	15	.	TRBJ1-1	TGTGCCAGCAGCTCCCCAGGGTTGAGGTACACTGAAGCTTTCTTT	CASSSPGLRYTEAFF
TRBV9	.	14	.	TRBJ1-2	TGTGCCAGCAGCGAGGGGCAGGGAGCTAGCGGCTACACCTTC	CASSEGQGASGYTF
TRBV6-4	.	15	.	TRBJ2-3	TGTGCCAGCAGTGTAGGGGCAGGGGAGACAGATACGCAGTATTTT	CASSVGAGETDTQYF
TRBV13	.	12	.	TRBJ1-3	TGTGCCAGCAGCTTAGTGGCAAACACCATATATTTT	CASSLVANTIYF
TRBV19	.	14	.	TRBJ1-4	TGTGCCAGTAGTCCGGGACGGGAGAATGAAAAACTGTTTTTT	CASSPGRENEKLFF
TRBV30	.	12	.	TRBJ2-1	TGTGCCTGGAGTCAACCACGGGGTGAGCAGTTCTTC	CAWSQPRGEQFF
TRBV19	TRBD2	15	.	TRBJ2-5	TGTGCCAGTAGGTTTAGCGGGGGTATCCAAGAGACCCAGTACTTC	CASRFSGGIQETQYF
TRBV5-5	TRBD1	13	.	TRBJ2-7	TGTGCCAGCAGCTTTCAGGGGGCAAGCGAGCAGTACTTC	CASSFQGASEQYF
TRBV9	.	14	.	TRBJ1-6	TGTGCCAGCAGCGCAGGGACTACATTCGGACCCCTCCACTTT	CASSAGTTFGPLHF
TRBV6-6	.	12	.	TRBJ2-5	TGTGCCAGCAGTTACCGAGGAGAGACCCAGTACTTC	CASSYRGETQYF
TRBV5-5	.	16	.	TRBJ2-1	TGTGCCAGCAGCCCCCGGACGGCGATTACCGGCGGTGAGCAGTTCTTC	CASSPRTAITGGEQFF
TRBV5-1	.	16	.	TRBJ1-3	TGCGCCAGCAGCTTGGGGGCAGGGAGGGCTGGAAACACCATATATTTT	CASSLGAGRAGNTIYF
TRBV5-6	.	13	.	TRBJ2-5	TGTGCCAGCAGCGTAACAGGGACGGAGACCCAGTACTTC	CASSVTGTETQYF
TRBV4-1	.	15	.	TRBJ1-4	TGCGCCAGCAGCCAAGGGGAGGCAGGGGTTGAAAAACTGTTTTTT	CASSQGEAGVEKLFF
TRBV14	.	16	.	TRBJ2-7	TGTGCCAGCAGCCAAGGTTCGGACACCCTATCATCCGAGCAGTACTTC	CASSQGSDTLSSEQYF
TRBV4-2	.	14	.	TRBJ1-2	TGTGCCAGCAGCCAAGTGGTACAGGGTGGTGGCTACACCTTC	CASSQVVQGGGYTF
TRBV6-5	.	16	.	TRBJ1-1	TGTGCCAGCAGTTACTCAGACGTGGTGCGGGGCACTGAAGCTTTCTTT	CASSYSDVVRGTEAFF
TRBV15	.	15	.	TRBJ1-1	TGTGCCACCAGCAGAGGCAGGGGTTGGGGCACTGAAGCTTTCTTT	CATSRGRGWGTEAFF
TRBV18	.	17	.	TRBJ1-3	TGTGCCAGCTCACCAGCCTACGGGGGGCAATCTGGAAACACCATATATTTT	CASSPAYGGQSGNTIYF
TRBV5-1	.	13	.	TRBJ2-5	TGCGCCAGCAGCTCTCAGGGTCAGGAGACCCAGTACTTC	CASSSQGQETQYF
TRBV7-2	.	13	.	TRBJ2-1	TGTGCCAGCAGCTTAGACAGGGTTAATGAGCAGTTCTTC	CASSLDRVNEQFF
TRBV30	TRBD1	14	.	TRBJ2-7	TGTGCCTGGAGTAGGTTAACAGGGGGCTACGAGCAGTACTTC	CAWSRLTGGYEQYF
TRBV20-1	.	10	.	TRBJ1-2	TGCAGTGCCCCGGGTGGTGGCTACACCTTC	CSAPGGGYTF
TRBV19	.	15	.	TRBJ1-5	TGTGCCAGTAGTCCTCGGGTCGACTCCAATCAGCCCCAGCATTTT	CASSPRVDSNQPQHF
TRBV7-9	.	16	.	TRBJ2-6	TGTGCCAGCAGTTACGGGGGCAGGACTGGGGCCAACGTCCTGACTTTC	CASSYGGRTGANVLTF
TRBV5-1	.	14	.	TRBJ1-2	TGCGCCAGCAGCTCTTTGGGGTCAATCTATGGCTACACCTTC	CASSSLGSIYGYTF
TRBV4-2	.	15	.	TRBJ2-3	TGTGCCAGCAGCCAAGACGAGGGGGGACCAGATACGCAGTATTTT	CASSQDEGGPDTQYF
TRBV10-2	.	13	.	TRBJ1-2	TGCGCCAGCGGAAACGACGGATGGGATGGCTACACCTTC	CASGNDGWDGYTF
TRBV7-9	.	12	.	TRBJ2-4	TGTGCCAGCAGCTTACGAGAGGACATTCAGTACTTC	CASSLREDIQYF
TRBV30	.	13	.	TRBJ1-1	TGTGCCTGGAGTGTACAGTTGAACACTGAAGCTTTCTTT	CAWSVQLNTEAFF
TRBV18	.	14	.	TRBJ2-7	TGTGCCAGCTCACCCAGGGCAAACTCCTACGAGCAGTACTTC	CASSPRANSYEQYF
TRBV7-9	.	15	.	TRBJ2-7	TGTGCCAGCAGCCCCCGCATGGGAGGCTCCTACGAGCAGTACTTC	CASSPRMGGSYEQYF
TRBV28	.	12	.	TRBJ2-2	TGTGCCAGCAGACCGTCCAACGGGGAGCTGTTTTTT	CASRPSNGELFF